This T cell receptor (beta chain) appears in the sequencing data of a study of blood T cell repertoires in COVID-19. Study details: Samples taken during acute and convalescent COVID-19 were collected in the United States, Italy and Spain. PBMCs, B-cell-depleted T cells, or T cells were the source of the cDNA or gDNA that made up the material.

Under the authors' procedure: Estimates of nucleated cell counts were drawn from the amplification of reference gene primers. The method was immunoSEQ multiplex PCR; TCRdb's version includes in-frame clones alone and lacks a portion of them. That table furnishes V, J and clone size, whereas the DNA furnished D and trimming. The sample includes almost 400,000 clones, about 89% seen only once; the top ten take roughly 2.1%. V was cut by 7 bases and J by 8 bases, with 21 bases left in between. The CDR3 covers 15 residues. Germline lookup yields CDR1 LNHDA and CDR2 SQIVND (reference sequence). This clone was found once.

The genes are TRBV19 and TRBJ1-3; no reliable D call. The sample was peripheral blood. The source of this sequence is an older woman with COVID-19, enrolled during active disease. The CDR3 region has the DNA TGTGCCAGTACCAAGGCGGGGAGCGGGAGCCACACCATATATTTT. This gives the protein CASTKAGSGSHTIYF.